A selection of T cell receptor beta chains follows, all from one sample in a study of blood T cell repertoires in COVID-19. TCRdb's copy holds only in-frame clones and misses some; the assay was immunoSEQ multiplex PCR. The table has about 150,000 clones, roughly 75% seen once. Sequencing was performed on PBMCs or T cells enriched from blood (not recorded which). The source of these receptors is a woman aged 50 to 60 who had recovered from COVID-19. The CDR3 runs from the conserved cysteine through the conserved F or W. The order of the fields is D gene, V gene, clone size, J gene, CDR3 protein, CDR3 DNA. D genes are given only for firm matches. Some rows have no size entry. The others give once, few or many, or a class for an expanded clone.

D gene: .
V gene: TRBV19
clone size: few
J gene: TRBJ2-2
CDR3 protein: CASSTTGPRTGELFF
CDR3 DNA: TGTGCCAGTAGTACTACAGGGCCCCGCACCGGGGAGCTGTTTTTT

D gene: .
V gene: TRBV7-2
clone size: .
J gene: TRBJ1-5
CDR3 protein: CASSPRGGQPQHF
CDR3 DNA: TGTGCCAGCAGCCCGCGGGGGGGTCAGCCCCAGCATTTT

D gene: .
V gene: TRBV6-5
clone size: .
J gene: TRBJ1-1
CDR3 protein: CASSSPGGYMNTEAFF
CDR3 DNA: TGTGCCAGCAGTTCCCCGGGGGGGTATATGAACACTGAAGCTTTCTTT

D gene: .
V gene: TRBV28
clone size: .
J gene: TRBJ2-7
CDR3 protein: CASSLWQGRQYF
CDR3 DNA: TGTGCCAGCAGTTTATGGCAGGGCCGGCAGTACTTC

D gene: .
V gene: TRBV4-1
clone size: .
J gene: TRBJ1-2
CDR3 protein: CASSQEYFNYGYTF
CDR3 DNA: TGCGCCAGCAGCCAAGAATACTTCAACTATGGCTACACCTTC

D gene: .
V gene: TRBV18
clone size: .
J gene: TRBJ1-4
CDR3 protein: CASSLHHAGGGANEKLFF
CDR3 DNA: TGTGCCAGCTCACTCCACCACGCTGGGGGGGGAGCTAATGAAAAACTGTTTTTT

D gene: TRBD1
V gene: TRBV3-1/TRBV3-2
clone size: .
J gene: TRBJ1-2
CDR3 protein: CASSQTGQEGYTF
CDR3 DNA: TGTGCCAGCAGCCAGACAGGACAGGAAGGCTACACCTTC

D gene: .
V gene: TRBV7-2
clone size: .
J gene: TRBJ1-3
CDR3 protein: CASSLGSSVSGNTIYF
CDR3 DNA: TGTGCCAGCAGCTTAGGCTCGTCGGTCTCTGGAAACACCATATATTTT

D gene: .
V gene: TRBV10-3
clone size: .
J gene: TRBJ2-7
CDR3 protein: CAISELTGSSYEQYF
CDR3 DNA: TGTGCCATCAGTGAACTGACTGGGAGCTCCTACGAGCAGTACTTC

D gene: .
V gene: TRBV5-6
clone size: .
J gene: TRBJ2-7
CDR3 protein: CASSGLAFYEQYF
CDR3 DNA: TGTGCCAGCAGCGGCCTCGCATTCTACGAGCAGTACTTC

D gene: TRBD1
V gene: TRBV28
clone size: once
J gene: TRBJ2-7
CDR3 protein: CASSPGTGISEQYF
CDR3 DNA: TGTGCCAGCAGTCCGGGGACAGGGATCTCCGAGCAGTACTTC

D gene: .
V gene: TRBV28
clone size: .
J gene: TRBJ1-1
CDR3 protein: CASSYRGGTEAFF
CDR3 DNA: TGTGCCAGCAGTTATAGGGGGGGCACTGAAGCTTTCTTT

D gene: TRBD1
V gene: TRBV5-1
clone size: .
J gene: TRBJ2-2
CDR3 protein: CASSLMGTAATGELFF
CDR3 DNA: TGCGCCAGCAGCTTGATGGGGACAGCCGCCACCGGGGAGCTGTTTTTT

D gene: .
V gene: TRBV7-3
clone size: once
J gene: TRBJ2-2
CDR3 protein: CASSLSSTGELFF
CDR3 DNA: TGTGCCAGCAGCTTAAGCAGCACCGGGGAGCTGTTTTTT

D gene: .
V gene: TRBV5-4
clone size: .
J gene: TRBJ2-4
CDR3 protein: CASSLEQGNDIQYF
CDR3 DNA: TGTGCCAGCAGCTTGGAACAGGGTAATGACATTCAGTACTTC

D gene: TRBD1
V gene: TRBV7-9
clone size: once
J gene: TRBJ2-7
CDR3 protein: CASSFPSGTVMYEQYF
CDR3 DNA: TGTGCCAGCAGCTTCCCATCCGGGACAGTTATGTACGAGCAGTACTTC

D gene: .
V gene: TRBV2
clone size: .
J gene: TRBJ2-5
CDR3 protein: CASSWGRGSETQYF
CDR3 DNA: TGTGCCAGCAGTTGGGGTAGGGGGAGCGAGACCCAGTACTTC

D gene: .
V gene: TRBV7-6
clone size: .
J gene: TRBJ2-2
CDR3 protein: CASSLGQNTGELFF
CDR3 DNA: TGTGCCAGCAGCTTGGGACAGAACACCGGGGAGCTGTTTTTT

D gene: .
V gene: TRBV15
clone size: .
J gene: TRBJ1-1
CDR3 protein: CATSRDALEANTEAFF
CDR3 DNA: TGTGCCACCAGCAGAGATGCCTTAGAGGCGAACACTGAAGCTTTCTTT

D gene: .
V gene: TRBV28
clone size: .
J gene: TRBJ2-3
CDR3 protein: CASSSRQSTDTQYF
CDR3 DNA: TGTGCCAGCAGTTCCCGACAGAGCACAGATACGCAGTATTTT

D gene: .
V gene: TRBV6-5
clone size: .
J gene: TRBJ1-1
CDR3 protein: CASTPVRDTEAFF
CDR3 DNA: TGTGCCAGCACGCCCGTTCGGGACACTGAAGCTTTCTTT

D gene: TRBD1
V gene: TRBV7-2
clone size: once
J gene: TRBJ1-2
CDR3 protein: CASSLWDRQNYGYTF
CDR3 DNA: TGTGCCAGCAGCTTATGGGACAGGCAAAACTATGGCTACACCTTC

D gene: TRBD1
V gene: TRBV18
clone size: .
J gene: TRBJ2-3
CDR3 protein: CASSPRGGADTQYF
CDR3 DNA: TGTGCCAGCTCACCCCGAGGGGGCGCAGATACGCAGTATTTT

D gene: TRBD1
V gene: TRBV28
clone size: .
J gene: TRBJ1-6
CDR3 protein: CASSLFGQGNNSPLHF
CDR3 DNA: TGTGCCAGCAGTTTATTTGGACAGGGAAATAATTCACCCCTCCACTTT

D gene: .
V gene: TRBV25-1
clone size: few
J gene: TRBJ1-2
CDR3 protein: CASSANNYGYTF
CDR3 DNA: TGTGCCAGCAGTGCTAACAACTATGGCTACACCTTC

D gene: .
V gene: TRBV12-3/TRBV12-4
clone size: .
J gene: TRBJ1-1
CDR3 protein: CASSPGRNTEAFF
CDR3 DNA: TGTGCCAGCAGTCCCGGGAGGAACACTGAAGCTTTCTTT

D gene: TRBD1
V gene: TRBV19
clone size: .
J gene: TRBJ1-1
CDR3 protein: CASYRGQGTEAFF
CDR3 DNA: TGTGCCAGCTATAGGGGGCAAGGGACTGAAGCTTTCTTT

D gene: TRBD1
V gene: TRBV11-2
clone size: .
J gene: TRBJ2-5
CDR3 protein: CASSLGSQGVKETQYF
CDR3 DNA: TGTGCCAGCAGCTTAGGGTCCCAGGGGGTCAAAGAGACCCAGTACTTC

D gene: .
V gene: TRBV7-9
clone size: .
J gene: TRBJ1-3
CDR3 protein: CASSPVASGNTIYF
CDR3 DNA: TGTGCCAGCAGCCCCGTGGCCTCTGGAAACACCATATATTTT

D gene: TRBD1
V gene: TRBV29-1
clone size: many
J gene: TRBJ2-7
CDR3 protein: CSVATGYNSYEQYF
CDR3 DNA: TGCAGCGTTGCGACAGGGTATAACTCCTACGAGCAGTACTTC

D gene: .
V gene: TRBV5-4
clone size: .
J gene: TRBJ1-4
CDR3 protein: CASSLDRSNEKLFF
CDR3 DNA: TGTGCCAGCAGCTTGGATCGGTCTAATGAAAAACTGTTTTTT

D gene: TRBD1
V gene: TRBV28
clone size: .
J gene: TRBJ1-1
CDR3 protein: CASSLLGQMNTEAFF
CDR3 DNA: TGTGCCAGCAGTTTACTGGGACAGATGAACACTGAAGCTTTCTTT

D gene: .
V gene: TRBV2
clone size: once
J gene: TRBJ1-5
CDR3 protein: CASSSSRPQLNQPQHF
CDR3 DNA: TGTGCCAGCAGCTCTTCTCGGCCACAGTTGAATCAGCCCCAGCATTTT